This T cell receptor (beta chain) was profiled in a study of CD8 T cells in ankylosing spondylitis. Study-wide results and caveats: Previously reported in reactive arthritis synovial fluid and blood were some of the motif variants. It appeared that ankylosing spondylitis blood was characterized by a TCR beta motif of roughly 8 highly homologous variants.

This clonotype was detected ten times or more. Antigen unknown. TCRdb redid the calling of the 5' RACE reads with MiXCR, one entry per CDR3 protein. The top ten hold roughly 38% of the sample, which has about 18,000 distinct CDR3 sequences, roughly 8.2% seen once. This CDR3 region has 15 residues. The V gene lost 5 bases and the J gene lost 2 bases, with 13 bases spanning the gap. This sequence joins TRBV12-3 or TRBV12-4 and TRBJ2-1; D is possibly TRBD1 or TRBD2 (5 bases each). The sequence was obtained from a male donor with ankylosing spondylitis or in good health (not recorded which). Specimen: blood. CDR3 sequence reads: CASSPPGTAYNEQFF. CDR3 in DNA: TGTGCCAGCAGTCCACCCGGGACGGCCTACAATGAGCAGTTCTTC.